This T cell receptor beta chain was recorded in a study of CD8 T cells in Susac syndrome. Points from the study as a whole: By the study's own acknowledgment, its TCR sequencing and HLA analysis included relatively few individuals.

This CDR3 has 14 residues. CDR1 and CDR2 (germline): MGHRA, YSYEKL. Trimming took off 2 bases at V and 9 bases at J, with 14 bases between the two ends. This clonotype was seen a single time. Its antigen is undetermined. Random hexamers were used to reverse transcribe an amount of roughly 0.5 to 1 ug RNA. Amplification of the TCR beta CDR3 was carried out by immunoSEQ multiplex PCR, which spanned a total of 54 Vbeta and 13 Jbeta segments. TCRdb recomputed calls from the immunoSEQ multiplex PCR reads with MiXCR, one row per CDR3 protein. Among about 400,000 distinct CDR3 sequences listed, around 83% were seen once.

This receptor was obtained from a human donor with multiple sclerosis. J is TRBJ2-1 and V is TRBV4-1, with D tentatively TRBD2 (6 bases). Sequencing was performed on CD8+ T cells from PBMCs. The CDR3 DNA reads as TGCGCCAGCAGCCAAACCCGACCCGGGGGTGAGCAGTTCTTC. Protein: CASSQTRPGGEQFF.